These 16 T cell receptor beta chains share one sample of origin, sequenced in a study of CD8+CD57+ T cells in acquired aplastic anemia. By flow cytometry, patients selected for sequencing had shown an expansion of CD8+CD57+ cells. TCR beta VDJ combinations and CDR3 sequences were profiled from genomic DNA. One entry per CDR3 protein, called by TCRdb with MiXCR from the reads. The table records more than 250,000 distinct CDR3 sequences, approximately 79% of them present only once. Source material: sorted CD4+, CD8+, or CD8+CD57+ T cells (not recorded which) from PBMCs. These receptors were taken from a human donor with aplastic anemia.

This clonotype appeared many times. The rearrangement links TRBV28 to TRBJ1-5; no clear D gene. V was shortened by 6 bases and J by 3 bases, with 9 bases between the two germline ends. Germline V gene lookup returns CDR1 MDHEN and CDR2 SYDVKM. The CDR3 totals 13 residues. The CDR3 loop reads CASSPTYNQPQHF. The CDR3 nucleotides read TGTGCCAGCAGCCCTACCTACAATCAGCCCCAGCATTTT.

The CDR3 coding sequence is TGTGCCAGCAGCTTGGCCCAAGGGGGCACTGAAGCTTTCTTT. It encodes CASSLAQGGTEAFF. This rearrangement joins TRBV4-2 to TRBJ1-1; D may be TRBD1 (6 bases). The V and J ends lost 5 bases and 4 bases respectively, with 14 bases between them. CDR1 is LGHNA, CDR2 YNFKEQ, per germline. This CDR3 comprises 14 residues.

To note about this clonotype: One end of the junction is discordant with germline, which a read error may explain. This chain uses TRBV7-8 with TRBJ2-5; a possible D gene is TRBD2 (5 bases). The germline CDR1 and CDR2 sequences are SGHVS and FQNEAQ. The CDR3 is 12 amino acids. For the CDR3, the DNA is TGTGCCAGCAGCTCAGTGCGAGGGCCCGAGTCCTTC. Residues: CASSSVRGPESF.

The CDR3 DNA sequence: TGCGCCAGCAGCTTGTCATTAGGGGGACAGGCCAACGTCCTGACTTTC. Translating it yields CASSLSLGGQANVLTF. The rearrangement uses TRBV5-1 and TRBJ2-6, with D tentatively TRBD1 (6 bases). Per the germline V gene, CDR1 is SGHRS and CDR2 is YFSETQ. This CDR3 comprises 16 residues. V lost 1 base and J lost 6, with 14 bases in between.

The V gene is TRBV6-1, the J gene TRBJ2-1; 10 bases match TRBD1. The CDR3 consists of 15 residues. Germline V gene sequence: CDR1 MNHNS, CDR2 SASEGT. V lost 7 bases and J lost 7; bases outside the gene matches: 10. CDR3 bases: TGTGCCAGCAAGGATCCATCGGACAGGGGGAATGAGCAGTTCTTC. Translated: CASKDPSDRGNEQFF.

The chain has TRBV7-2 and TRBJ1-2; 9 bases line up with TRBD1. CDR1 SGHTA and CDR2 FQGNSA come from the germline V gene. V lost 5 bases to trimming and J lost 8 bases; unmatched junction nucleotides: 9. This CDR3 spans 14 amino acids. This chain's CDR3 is CASSIRGTGNGYTF. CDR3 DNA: TGTGCCAGCAGCATCCGCGGGACAGGGAACGGCTACACCTTC.

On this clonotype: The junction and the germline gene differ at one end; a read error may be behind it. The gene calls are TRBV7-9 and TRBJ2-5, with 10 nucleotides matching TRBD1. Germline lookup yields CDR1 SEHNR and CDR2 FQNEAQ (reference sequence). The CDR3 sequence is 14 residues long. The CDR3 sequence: CAGQGGREPEYLGF. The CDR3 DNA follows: TGTGCCGGACAGGGGGGTAGGGAGCCAGAGTACCTCGGGTTC.

This CDR3 is CASSLDSYDTQYF. The DNA of the CDR3 is TGTGCCAGCAGCTTGGACAGCTACGATACGCAGTATTTT. The chain has TRBV11-1 and TRBJ2-3, with D possibly TRBD1 on 6 matching bases. Germline values: CDR1 SGHAT, CDR2 FQDESV (reference sequence). This CDR3 has 13 amino acids. V was clipped by 3 bases and J by 6 bases, with 10 bases between them.

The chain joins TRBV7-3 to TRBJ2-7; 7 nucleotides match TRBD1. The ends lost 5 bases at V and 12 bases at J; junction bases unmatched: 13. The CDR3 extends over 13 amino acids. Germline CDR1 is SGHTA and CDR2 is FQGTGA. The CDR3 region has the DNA TGTGCCAGCAGCAGGGCAAGACAGGGCGAACTGTACGTC. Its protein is CASSRARQGELYV.

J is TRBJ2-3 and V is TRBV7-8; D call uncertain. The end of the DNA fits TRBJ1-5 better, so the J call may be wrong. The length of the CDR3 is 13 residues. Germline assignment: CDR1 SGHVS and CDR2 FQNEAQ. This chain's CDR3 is CASSLAGGADQHF. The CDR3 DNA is TGTGCCAGCAGCTTAGCGGGAGGAGCCGATCAGCATTTT.

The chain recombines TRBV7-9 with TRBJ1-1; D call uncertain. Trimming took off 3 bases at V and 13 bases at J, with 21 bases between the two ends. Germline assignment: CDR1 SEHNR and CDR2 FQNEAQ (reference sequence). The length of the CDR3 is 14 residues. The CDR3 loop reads CASSLEPDTQYFFF. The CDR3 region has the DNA TGTGCCAGCAGCTTGGAGCCAGATACGCAGTATTTTTTCTTT.

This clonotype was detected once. The CDR3 DNA reads TGTGCCAGCAGCTTAGCCCGAGGGACAAAAGCGCAGTATTTT. It specifies CASSLARGTKAQYF. This rearrangement joins TRBV7-2 to TRBJ2-3; tentative D call: TRBD1 (6 bases). V lost 0 bases to trimming and J lost 10 bases, with 14 bases between them. Per the germline V gene, CDR1 is SGHTA and CDR2 is FQGNSA. The CDR3 loop spans 14 amino acids.

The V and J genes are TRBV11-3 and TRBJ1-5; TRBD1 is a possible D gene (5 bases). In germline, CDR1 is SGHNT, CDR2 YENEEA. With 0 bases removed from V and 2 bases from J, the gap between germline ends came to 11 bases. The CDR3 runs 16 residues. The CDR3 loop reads CASSLDLTAGNQPQHF. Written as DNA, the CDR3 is TGTGCCAGCAGCTTAGATCTGACAGCTGGCAATCAGCCCCAGCATTTT.

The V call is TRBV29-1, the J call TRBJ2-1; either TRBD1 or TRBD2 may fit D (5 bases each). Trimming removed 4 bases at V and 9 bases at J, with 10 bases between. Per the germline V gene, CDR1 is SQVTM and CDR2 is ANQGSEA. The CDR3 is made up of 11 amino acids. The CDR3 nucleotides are TGCAGCGTTGCGGGGCGTCCTGAGCAGTTCTTC. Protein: CSVAGRPEQFF.

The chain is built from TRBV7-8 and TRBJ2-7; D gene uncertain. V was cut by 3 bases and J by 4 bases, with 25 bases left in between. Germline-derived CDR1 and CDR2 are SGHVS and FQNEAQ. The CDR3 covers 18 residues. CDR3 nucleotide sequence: TGTGCCAGCAGCTTTACTCGAGCAGTGAGAAGTTCTTCGTACGAGCAGTACGTC. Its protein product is CASSFTRAVRSSSYEQYV.

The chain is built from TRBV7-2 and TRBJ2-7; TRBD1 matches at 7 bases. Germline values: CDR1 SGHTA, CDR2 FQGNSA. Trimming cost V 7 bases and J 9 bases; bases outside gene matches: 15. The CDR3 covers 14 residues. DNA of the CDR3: TGTGCCAGCAAGTTCACAGGGGAGCCCTACACGCAGTACTTC. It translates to CASKFTGEPYTQYF.